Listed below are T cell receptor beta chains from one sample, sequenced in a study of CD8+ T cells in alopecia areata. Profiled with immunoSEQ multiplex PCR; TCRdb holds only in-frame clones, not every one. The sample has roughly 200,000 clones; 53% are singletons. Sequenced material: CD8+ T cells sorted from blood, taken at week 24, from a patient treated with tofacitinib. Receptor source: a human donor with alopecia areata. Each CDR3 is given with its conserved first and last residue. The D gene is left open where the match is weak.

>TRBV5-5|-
CASSTGGPTDTQYF
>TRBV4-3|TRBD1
CASSQGQGAGSYGYTF
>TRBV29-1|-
CSVEDWGYTF
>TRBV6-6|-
CASRESLGQSYEQYF
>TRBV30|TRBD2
CAWALSGGDEQFF
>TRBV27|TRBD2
CASSPPSGGGDEQFF
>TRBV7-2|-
CASSLGAYTQYF
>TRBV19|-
CASSIGDGISSYEQYF
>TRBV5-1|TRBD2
CASSPGGAGELFF
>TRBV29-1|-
CSVVAGYEQFF
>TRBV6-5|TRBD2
CASRIAGGPENEQFF
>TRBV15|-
CATSGGAVSYNEQFF
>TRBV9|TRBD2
CASSVALAGGRTTGELFF
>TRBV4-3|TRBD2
CASSQFSGGSYNEQFF
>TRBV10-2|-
CASSDSVYGYTF
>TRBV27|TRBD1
CASSIDRGAGYTF
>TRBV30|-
CAWSPGSYEQYF
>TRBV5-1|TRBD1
CASSLGQGLLVAEAFF
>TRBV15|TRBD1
CATSDGTGGYEQYF
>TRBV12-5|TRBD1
CASGSGQTTEAFF
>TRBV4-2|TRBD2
CASSHPPSGGSINEQFF
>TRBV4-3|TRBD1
CASSPRAGGLQETQYF
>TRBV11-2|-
CASSSQGHYEQYF
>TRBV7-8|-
CASSLMGLDQPQHF
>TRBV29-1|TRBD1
CSVERQGDEQFF
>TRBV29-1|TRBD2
CSVEWRGGEQFF
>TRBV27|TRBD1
CASRPGQANSPLHF
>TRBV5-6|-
CASSPEGTANTGELFF
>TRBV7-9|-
CASSPMSGWTKDTQYF
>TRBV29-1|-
CSDHKQGIQYF
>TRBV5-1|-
CASSPEGGSTDTQYF
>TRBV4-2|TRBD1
CASSPRDRGAYEQYF
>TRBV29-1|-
CSAVADTQYF
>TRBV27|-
CASSLGRANEQYF